Listed below are T cell receptor beta chains from one sample, sequenced in a study of blood T cell repertoires in COVID-19. Some clones are missing from TCRdb's copy, which holds only in-frame ones; the method was immunoSEQ multiplex PCR. Here the sample spans 250,000 to 350,000 clones, around 81% being singletons. Sample: peripheral blood. The receptors were gathered from a woman in her fifties or sixties with active or convalescent COVID-19. Each CDR3 is given with its conserved first and last residue. The order of the fields is clone size, J gene, V gene, D gene, CDR3 DNA, CDR3 protein. A D gene is named only where the DNA matches it firmly. Size is omitted from some rows. Given values are once, few, many or a class for expanded clones.

size: .; J: TRBJ2-3; V: TRBV5-1; D: TRBD2; DNA: TGCGCCAGCAGCAAAGCTAGCGGGAGCACAGATACGCAGTATTTT; CDR3: CASSKASGSTDTQYF
size: once; J: TRBJ1-2; V: TRBV29-1; D: TRBD1; DNA: TGCAGCGTTGAAGGGGCCCTGGGACAGGGGAGAGCTAACTATGGCTACACCTTC; CDR3: CSVEGALGQGRANYGYTF
size: .; J: TRBJ1-4; V: TRBV2; D: .; DNA: TGTGCCAGCGGCAAGGAACAGGGAACTAATGAAAAACTGTTTTTT; CDR3: CASGKEQGTNEKLFF
size: .; J: TRBJ1-1; V: TRBV5-1; D: TRBD1; DNA: TGCGCCAGCAGCCGCGGACAGGGATTGAACACTGAAGCTTTCTTT; CDR3: CASSRGQGLNTEAFF
size: .; J: TRBJ1-2; V: TRBV28; D: .; DNA: TGTGCCAGCAGTACTACGGGAGGGAACTATGGCTACACCTTC; CDR3: CASSTTGGNYGYTF
size: .; J: TRBJ2-1; V: TRBV2; D: TRBD2; DNA: TGTGCCAAAGCTAGCGGGAGGGACGGTGAGCAGTTCTTC; CDR3: CAKASGRDGEQFF
size: few; J: TRBJ2-1; V: TRBV5-1; D: TRBD2; DNA: TGCGCCAGCAGCTATCCGGGACTAGCGGGTCGGAATGAGCAGTTCTTC; CDR3: CASSYPGLAGRNEQFF
size: .; J: TRBJ2-7; V: TRBV15; D: TRBD1; DNA: TGTGCCACCAGCAGAGATGGGACAGGGGGCTACGAGCAGTACTTC; CDR3: CATSRDGTGGYEQYF
size: .; J: TRBJ1-1; V: TRBV7-9; D: TRBD1; DNA: TGTGCCAGCAGCTGGGGACAGGGGGCGGACACTGAAGCTTTCTTT; CDR3: CASSWGQGADTEAFF
size: .; J: TRBJ2-3; V: TRBV7-6; D: TRBD1; DNA: TGTGCCAGCAGATCCGGGACAGGGGCTATAGATACGCAGTATTTT; CDR3: CASRSGTGAIDTQYF
size: .; J: TRBJ1-4; V: TRBV7-8; D: TRBD1; DNA: TGTGCCAGCAGCGAAAAAAGGACAGGGTTGGAACTGTTTTTT; CDR3: CASSEKRTGLELFF
size: .; J: TRBJ1-5; V: TRBV6-4; D: TRBD1; DNA: TGTGCCAGCAAACCCGGGACAGGGTACCTAAGTCAGCCCCAGCATTTT; CDR3: CASKPGTGYLSQPQHF
size: .; J: TRBJ1-2; V: TRBV10-3; D: .; DNA: TGTGCCATCAGTGTCGCGACAGGTGATGGCTACACCTTC; CDR3: CAISVATGDGYTF
size: .; J: TRBJ2-3; V: TRBV7-2; D: .; DNA: TGTGCCAGCAGCTTAGCTCAGGGCCCAGATACGCAGTATTTT; CDR3: CASSLAQGPDTQYF
size: .; J: TRBJ2-1; V: TRBV27; D: .; DNA: TGTGCCAGCAGGCCCGGGGGATCCTACAATGAGCAGTTCTTC; CDR3: CASRPGGSYNEQFF